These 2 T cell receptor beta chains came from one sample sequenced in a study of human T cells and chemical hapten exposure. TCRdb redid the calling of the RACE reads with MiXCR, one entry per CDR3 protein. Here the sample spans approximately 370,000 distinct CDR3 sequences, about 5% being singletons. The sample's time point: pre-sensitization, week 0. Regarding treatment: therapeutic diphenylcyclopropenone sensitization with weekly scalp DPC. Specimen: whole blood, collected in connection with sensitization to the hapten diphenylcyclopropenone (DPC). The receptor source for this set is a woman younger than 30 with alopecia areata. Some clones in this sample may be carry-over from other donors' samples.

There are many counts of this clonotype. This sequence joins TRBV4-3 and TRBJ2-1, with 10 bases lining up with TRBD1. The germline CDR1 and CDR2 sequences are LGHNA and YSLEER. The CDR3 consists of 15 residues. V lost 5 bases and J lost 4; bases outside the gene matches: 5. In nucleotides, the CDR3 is TGCGCCAGCAGCAAAGGGGACAGGGGATACAATGAGCAGTTCTTC. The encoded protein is CASSKGDRGYNEQFF.

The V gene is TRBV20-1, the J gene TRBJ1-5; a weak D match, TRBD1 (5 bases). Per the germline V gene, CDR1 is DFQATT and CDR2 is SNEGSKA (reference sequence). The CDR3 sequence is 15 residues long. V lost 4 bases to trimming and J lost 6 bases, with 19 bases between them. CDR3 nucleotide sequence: TGCAGTGCTAAAATGGGAGGGCAGGGCGGTCAGCCCCAGCATTTT. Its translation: CSAKMGGQGGQPQHF.